This passage covers 10 T cell receptor beta chains from one sample sequenced in a study of long-term antiretroviral therapy in people with HIV. It was version v3.0 of the immunoSEQ assay that was run at survey level. TCRdb keeps only in-frame clones here, not all; method: immunoSEQ multiplex PCR. The sample carries 35,000 to 40,000 clones, 80% recorded once. The starting material was unsorted PBMCs, obtained 1.5 years after starting antiretroviral therapy. These receptors were collected from a man aged 18 to 29 with HIV.

This chain joins TRBV7-8 and TRBJ1-1; 9 nucleotides match TRBD1. The CDR3 totals 13 residues. Germline V gene lookup returns CDR1 SGHVS and CDR2 FQNEAQ. J was trimmed by 6 bases and V by 3 bases; bases with no gene match: 2. The CDR3 loop is CASSFRQGAEAFF. In DNA form, the CDR3 reads TGTGCCAGCAGCTTCAGACAGGGGGCTGAAGCTTTCTTT. The full variable domain, its missing parts supplied by reference TRBV7-8 and TRBJ1-1, is GAGVSQSPRYKVAKRGQDVALRCDPISGHVSLFWYQQALGQGPEFLTYFQNEAQLDKSGLPSDRFFAERPEGSVSTLKIQRTQQEDSAVYLCASSFRQGAEAFFGQGTRLTVV.

The chain is built from TRBV5-4 and TRBJ2-1, with 8 bases that match TRBD1. V lost 4 bases to trimming and J lost 5 bases; unmatched junction nucleotides: 2. Germline CDR1 SGHNT, CDR2 YYREEE (reference sequence). The CDR3 is 13 residues long. The CDR3: CASSLTGDNEQFF. CDR3 coding DNA: TGTGCCAGCAGCCTGACAGGGGACAATGAGCAGTTCTTC.

The chain uses TRBV11-2 and TRBJ2-2; D not certain. Trimming stripped 3 bases from V and 6 bases from J, with 8 bases between. The CDR3 length is 13 residues. The germline V gene encodes CDR1 SGHAT and CDR2 FQNNGV. This CDR3 reads CASSFKRSGELFF. The CDR3 DNA follows: TGTGCCAGCAGCTTCAAGAGGTCCGGGGAGCTGTTTTTT.

The rearrangement uses TRBV5-8 and TRBJ2-5; a possible D gene is TRBD2 (6 bases). V shed 4 bases and J shed 1 base, with 17 bases lying between them. The germline gives CDR1 SGHTS, CDR2 YDEGEE. The CDR3 totals 16 residues. Here the CDR3 reads CASSRGRLRVQETQYF. In nucleotides, the CDR3 is TGTGCCAGCAGCCGTGGGAGGCTTAGGGTCCAAGAGACCCAGTACTTC. Combining the CDR3 with reference TRBV5-8 and TRBJ2-5 gives the whole variable domain EAGVTQSPTHLIKTRGQQATLRCSPISGHTSVYWYQQALGLGLQFLLWYDEGEERNRGNFPPRFSGRQFPNYSSELNVNALELEDSALYLCASSRGRLRVQETQYFGPGTRLLVL.

The chain joins TRBV9 to TRBJ2-3, with 13 bases identical to TRBD2. J was trimmed by 3 bases and V by 4 bases; bases with no gene match: 2. Germline CDR1 is SGDLS and CDR2 is YYNGEE. The CDR3 is made up of 15 amino acids. The CDR3 sequence is CASSRTSGSTDTQYF. In nucleotides, the CDR3 is TGTGCCAGCAGCCGGACTAGCGGGAGTACAGATACGCAGTATTTT.

V gene TRBV7-2 combines with J gene TRBJ2-1; 9 bases are a match to TRBD2. Germline V gene sequence: CDR1 SGHTA, CDR2 FQGNSA. Trimming cost V 5 bases and J 5 bases; bases outside gene matches: 16. CDR3 size: 18 residues. CDR3 nucleotide sequence: TGTGCCAGCAGCGGAAGGGTGGTATGGCTAGCGGGGAACAATGAGCAGTTCTTC. This encodes CASSGRVVWLAGNNEQFF.

This chain joins TRBV4-3 and TRBJ2-1; 7 bases match TRBD1. Losses at the gene ends were 3 bases for V and 10 bases for J; bases not matched to a gene: 9. This CDR3 comprises 14 residues. CDR1 LGHNA and CDR2 YSLEER come from the germline V gene. The CDR3 DNA reads TGCGCCAGCAGCCATCTTACAGGGGACAGCGAGCAGTTCTTC. This gives the protein CASSHLTGDSEQFF.

The table lists this clone with a few counts. The genes are TRBV5-1 and TRBJ1-2; no firm D call. Germline CDR1 reads SGHRS; CDR2 reads YFSETQ. With 0 bases removed from V and 2 bases from J, the gap between germline ends came to 5 bases. There are 13 residues in the CDR3. The CDR3 here is CASSLGQNYGYTF. CDR3 sequence (DNA): TGCGCCAGCAGCTTGGGACAAAACTATGGCTACACCTTC. The whole variable domain, remainder taken from reference TRBV5-1 and TRBJ1-2, is KAGVTQTPRYLIKTRGQQVTLSCSPISGHRSVSWYQQTPGQGLQFLFEYFSETQRNKGNFPGRFSGRQFSNSRSEMNVSTLELGDSALYLCASSLGQNYGYTFGSGTRLTVV.

This chain joins TRBV5-1 and TRBJ2-7; 9 positions agree with TRBD1. This CDR3 has 15 amino acids. The V gene's germline CDR1 is SGHRS and CDR2 YFSETQ. V shed 0 bases, J shed 5 bases, and the junction held 6 bases outside the gene matches. As DNA, the CDR3 is TGCGCCAGCAGCTTGGAGGGGACAGGGTCCCACGAGCAGTACTTC. Translated: CASSLEGTGSHEQYF.

This chain joins TRBV29-1 and TRBJ2-1, with D hard to call. This CDR3 comprises 13 residues. Trimming took 4 bases from V and 8 from J, leaving 15 bases between them. Germline-derived CDR1 and CDR2 are SQVTM and ANQGSEA. Here the CDR3 DNA reads TGCAGCGTTGTAGTTGGCATTCAGGATGAGCAGTTCTTC. Encoded protein: CSVVVGIQDEQFF.